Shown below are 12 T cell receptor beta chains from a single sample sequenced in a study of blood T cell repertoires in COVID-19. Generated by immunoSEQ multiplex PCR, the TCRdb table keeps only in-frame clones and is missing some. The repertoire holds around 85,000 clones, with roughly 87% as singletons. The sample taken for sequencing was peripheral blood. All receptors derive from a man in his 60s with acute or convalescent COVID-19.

The CDR3 protein is CSVELYGGASTDTQYF. CDR3 sequence (DNA): TGCAGCGTTGAGTTGTATGGAGGGGCTAGCACAGATACGCAGTATTTT. The chain has TRBV29-1 and TRBJ2-3; the D gene is possibly TRBD2 (6 bases). Deletions cut 3 bases from V and 0 bases from J, with 16 bases between. Germline V gene sequence: CDR1 SQVTM, CDR2 ANQGSEA. This CDR3 contains 16 residues.

For the CDR3, the DNA is TGTGCCAGCAGCGCGGGACAGGAAAACACTGAAGCTTTCTTT. Residues: CASSAGQENTEAFF. V gene TRBV9 combines with J gene TRBJ1-1; 8 nucleotides agree with TRBD1. J gave up 2 bases and V 3 bases, and 3 bases lay outside the gene matches. In germline, CDR1 is SGDLS, CDR2 YYNGEE. The CDR3 spans 14 residues.

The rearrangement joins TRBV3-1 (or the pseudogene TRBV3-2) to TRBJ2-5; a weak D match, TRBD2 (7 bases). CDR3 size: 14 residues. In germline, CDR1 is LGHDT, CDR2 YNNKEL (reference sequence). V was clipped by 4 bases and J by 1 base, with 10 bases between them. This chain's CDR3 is CASSLGGGQETQYF. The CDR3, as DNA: TGTGCCAGCAGCCTGGGAGGGGGCCAAGAGACCCAGTACTTC.

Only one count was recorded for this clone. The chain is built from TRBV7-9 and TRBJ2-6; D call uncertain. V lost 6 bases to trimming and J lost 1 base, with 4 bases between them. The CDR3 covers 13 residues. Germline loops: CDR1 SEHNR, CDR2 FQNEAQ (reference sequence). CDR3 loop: CASRISGANVLTF. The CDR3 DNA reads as TGTGCCAGCAGAATATCTGGGGCCAACGTCCTGACTTTC.

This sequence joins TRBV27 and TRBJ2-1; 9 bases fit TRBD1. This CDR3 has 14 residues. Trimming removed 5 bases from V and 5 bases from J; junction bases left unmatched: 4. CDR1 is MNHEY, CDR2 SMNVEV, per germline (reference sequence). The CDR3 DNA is TGTGCCAGCAGTCCCGGGACAGGGCACAATGAGCAGTTCTTC. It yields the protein CASSPGTGHNEQFF.

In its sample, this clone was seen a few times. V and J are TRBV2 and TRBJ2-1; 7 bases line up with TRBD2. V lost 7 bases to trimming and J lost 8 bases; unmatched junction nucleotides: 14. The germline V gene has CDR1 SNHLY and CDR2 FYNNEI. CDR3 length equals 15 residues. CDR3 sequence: CASKGLAASADEQFF. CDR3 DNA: TGTGCCAGCAAAGGGCTAGCGGCCTCGGCGGATGAGCAGTTCTTC.

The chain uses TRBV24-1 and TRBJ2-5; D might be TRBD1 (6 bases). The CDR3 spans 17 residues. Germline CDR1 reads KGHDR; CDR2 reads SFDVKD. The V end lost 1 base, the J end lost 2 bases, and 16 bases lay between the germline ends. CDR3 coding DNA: TGTGCCACCAGTGATTTTGTGGGGCAGGGGACACAAGAGACCCAGTACTTC. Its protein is CATSDFVGQGTQETQYF.

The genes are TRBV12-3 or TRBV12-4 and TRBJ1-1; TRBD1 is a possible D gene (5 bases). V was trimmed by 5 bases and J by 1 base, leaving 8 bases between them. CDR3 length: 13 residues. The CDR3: CASSPGWNTEAFF. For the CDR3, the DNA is TGTGCCAGCAGTCCAGGGTGGAACACTGAAGCTTTCTTT.

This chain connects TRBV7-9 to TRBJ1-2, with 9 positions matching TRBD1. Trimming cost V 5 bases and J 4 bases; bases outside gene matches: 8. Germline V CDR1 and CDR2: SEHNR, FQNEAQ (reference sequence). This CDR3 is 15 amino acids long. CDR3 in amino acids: CASSHNTGGSYGYTF. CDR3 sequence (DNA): TGTGCCAGCAGCCACAACACAGGGGGCAGCTATGGCTACACCTTC.

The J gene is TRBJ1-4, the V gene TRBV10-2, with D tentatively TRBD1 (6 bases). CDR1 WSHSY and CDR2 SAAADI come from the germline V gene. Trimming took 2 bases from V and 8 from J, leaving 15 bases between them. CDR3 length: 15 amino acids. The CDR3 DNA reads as TGCGCCAGCAGTGAGCGTGCAGGGGAAGTGGAAAAACTGTTTTTT. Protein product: CASSERAGEVEKLFF.

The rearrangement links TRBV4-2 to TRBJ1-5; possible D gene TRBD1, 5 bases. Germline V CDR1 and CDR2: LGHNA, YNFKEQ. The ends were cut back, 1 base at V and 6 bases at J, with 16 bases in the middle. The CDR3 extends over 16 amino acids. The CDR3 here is CASSQVSGSVSQPQHF. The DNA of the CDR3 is TGTGCCAGCAGCCAAGTGTCAGGGTCAGTGAGTCAGCCCCAGCATTTT.

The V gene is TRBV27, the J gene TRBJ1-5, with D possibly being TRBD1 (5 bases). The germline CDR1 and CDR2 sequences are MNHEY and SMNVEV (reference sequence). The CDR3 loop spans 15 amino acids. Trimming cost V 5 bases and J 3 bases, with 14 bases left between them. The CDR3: CASSLRGGVNQPQHF. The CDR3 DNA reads TGTGCCAGCAGTCTACGGGGGGGGGTCAATCAGCCCCAGCATTTT.